One and the same sample provided the 3 T cell receptor beta chains below, sequenced in a study of blood T cell repertoires in COVID-19. Method: immunoSEQ multiplex PCR; TCRdb's copy keeps in-frame clones and lacks some. Of under 200,000 clones listed, 82% were seen once; the top ten hold 4% to 6.5%. Sequences were obtained from PBMCs or T cells enriched from blood (not recorded which). The receptor source for this set is an older woman with acute COVID-19.

The V and J genes are TRBV7-9 and TRBJ1-4, with TRBD1 as a possible D gene (5 bases). Trimming removed 5 bases from V and 8 bases from J, with 18 bases in between. Germline CDR1 reads SEHNR; CDR2 reads FQNEAQ (reference sequence). The CDR3 sequence is 15 residues long. CDR3 loop: CASSPTETLGEKLFF. CDR3 bases: TGTGCCAGCAGCCCGACAGAAACCCTTGGGGAAAAACTGTTTTTT. Using reference TRBV7-9 and TRBJ1-4 for the parts outside the CDR3, the full variable domain is DTGVSQNPRHKITKRGQNVTFRCDPISEHNRLYWYRQTLGQGPEFLTYFQNEAQLEKSRLLSDRFSAERPKGSFSTLEIQRTEQGDSAMYLCASSPTETLGEKLFFGSGTQLSVL.

The V gene is TRBV11-3, the J gene TRBJ1-1; 7 bases are a match to TRBD1. CDR1 SGHNT and CDR2 YENEEA come from the germline V gene. V dropped 5 bases and J dropped 1; count of bases not matched to a gene: 7. The CDR3 sequence is 15 residues long. CDR3 in DNA: TGTGCCAGCAGCGCAACGACAGGGAGGAACACTGAAGCTTTCTTT. It codes for CASSATTGRNTEAFF.

This chain uses TRBV7-2 with TRBJ2-3; the D gene is possibly TRBD2 (6 bases). The length of the CDR3 is 15 residues. Trimming removed 5 bases from V and 1 base from J, with 13 bases in between. Germline assignment: CDR1 SGHTA and CDR2 FQGNSA. The CDR3 here is CASSPGLPGTDTQYF. The CDR3 DNA reads as TGTGCCAGCAGCCCGGGACTCCCAGGCACAGATACGCAGTATTTT.